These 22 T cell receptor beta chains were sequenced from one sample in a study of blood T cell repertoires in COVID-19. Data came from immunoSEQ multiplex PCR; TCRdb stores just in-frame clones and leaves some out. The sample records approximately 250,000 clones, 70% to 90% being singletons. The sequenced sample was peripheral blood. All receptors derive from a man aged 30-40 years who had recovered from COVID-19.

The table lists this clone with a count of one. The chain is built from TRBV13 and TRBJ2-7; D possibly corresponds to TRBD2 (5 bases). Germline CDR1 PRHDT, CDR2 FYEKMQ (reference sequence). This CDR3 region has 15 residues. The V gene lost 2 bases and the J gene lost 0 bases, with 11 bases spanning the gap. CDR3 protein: CASSLKGEGSYEQYF. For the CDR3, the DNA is TGTGCCAGCAGCTTAAAAGGCGAGGGCTCCTACGAGCAGTACTTC.

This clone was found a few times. CDR3 DNA sequence: TGTGCCAGCAACACCCAGGGATATTCACCCCTCCACTTT. Translated, it gives CASNTQGYSPLHF. The chain uses TRBV5-6 and TRBJ1-6, with D possibly being TRBD1 (5 bases). Germline-derived CDR1 and CDR2 are SGHDT and YYEEEE. The germline V and J ends were trimmed by 6 bases and 8 bases, with 12 bases remaining between them. There are 13 residues in the CDR3.

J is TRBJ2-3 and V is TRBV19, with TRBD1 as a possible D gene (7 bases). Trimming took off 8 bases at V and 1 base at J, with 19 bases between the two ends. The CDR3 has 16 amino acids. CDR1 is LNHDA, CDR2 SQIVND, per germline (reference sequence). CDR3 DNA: TGTGCCAGTTCCCATAGGAGGGGGCTTGGCACAGATACGCAGTATTTT. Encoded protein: CASSHRRGLGTDTQYF.

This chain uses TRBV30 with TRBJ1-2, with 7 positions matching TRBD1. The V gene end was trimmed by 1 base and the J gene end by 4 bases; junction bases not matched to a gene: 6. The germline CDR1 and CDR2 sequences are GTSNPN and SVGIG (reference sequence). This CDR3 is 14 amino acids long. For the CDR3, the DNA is TGTGCCTGGAGTGGACAGGGCCTTATCTATGGCTACACCTTC. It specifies CAWSGQGLIYGYTF. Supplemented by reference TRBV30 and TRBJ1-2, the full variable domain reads SQTIHQWPATLVQPVGSPLSLECTVEGTSNPNLYWYRQAAGRGLQLLFYSVGIGQISSEVPQNLSASRPQDRQFILSSKKLLLSDSGFYLCAWSGQGLIYGYTFGSGTRLTVV.

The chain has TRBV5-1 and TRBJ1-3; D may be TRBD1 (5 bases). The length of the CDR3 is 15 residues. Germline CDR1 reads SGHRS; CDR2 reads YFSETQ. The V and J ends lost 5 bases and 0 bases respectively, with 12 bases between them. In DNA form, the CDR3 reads TGCGCCAGCAGTACCCAGGGAAACTCTGGAAACACCATATATTTT. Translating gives CASSTQGNSGNTIYF.

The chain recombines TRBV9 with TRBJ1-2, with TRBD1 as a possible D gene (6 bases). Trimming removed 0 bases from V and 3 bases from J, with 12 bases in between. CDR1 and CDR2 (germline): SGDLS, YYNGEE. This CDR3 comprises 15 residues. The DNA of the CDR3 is TGTGCCAGCAGCGTAGACTACAGGGTTGACTATGGCTACACCTTC. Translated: CASSVDYRVDYGYTF.

The DNA for the CDR3 is TGTGCCAGCAGCGCCCGGGGTATAAGCACAGATACGCAGTATTTT. This gives the protein CASSARGISTDTQYF. The gene calls are TRBV5-8 and TRBJ2-3; TRBD2 is a possible D gene (5 bases). CDR3 length: 15 amino acids. CDR1 and CDR2 from the germline V gene are SGHTS and YDEGEE. Trimming pared 4 bases from V and 0 bases from J, leaving 12 bases between.

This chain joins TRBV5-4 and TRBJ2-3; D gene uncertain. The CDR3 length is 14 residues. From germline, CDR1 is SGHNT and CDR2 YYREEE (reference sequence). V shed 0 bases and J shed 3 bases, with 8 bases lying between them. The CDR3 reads CASSLGRSTDTQYF. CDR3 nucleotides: TGTGCCAGCAGCTTGGGGCGGTCTACAGATACGCAGTATTTT.

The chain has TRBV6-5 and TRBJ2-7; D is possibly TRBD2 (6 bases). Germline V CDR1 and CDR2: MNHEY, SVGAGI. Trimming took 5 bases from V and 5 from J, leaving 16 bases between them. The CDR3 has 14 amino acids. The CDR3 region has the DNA TGTGCCAGCAGTACTTCCGCGGCGGGGAACGAGCAGTACTTC. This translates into CASSTSAAGNEQYF.

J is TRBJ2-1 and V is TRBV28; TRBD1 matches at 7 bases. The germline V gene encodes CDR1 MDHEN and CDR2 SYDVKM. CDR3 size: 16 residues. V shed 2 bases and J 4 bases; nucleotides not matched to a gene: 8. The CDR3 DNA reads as TGTGCCAGCAGTTTACGTCGACAGGGCCTTTACAATGAGCAGTTCTTC. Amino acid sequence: CASSLRRQGLYNEQFF.

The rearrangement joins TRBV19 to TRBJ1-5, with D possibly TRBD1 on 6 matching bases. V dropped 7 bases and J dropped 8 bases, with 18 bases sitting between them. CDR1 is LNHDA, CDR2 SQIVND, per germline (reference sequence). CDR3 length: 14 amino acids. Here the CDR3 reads CASTWGRGGEPQHF. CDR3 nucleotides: TGTGCCAGTACCTGGGGTAGGGGGGGTGAGCCCCAGCATTTT.

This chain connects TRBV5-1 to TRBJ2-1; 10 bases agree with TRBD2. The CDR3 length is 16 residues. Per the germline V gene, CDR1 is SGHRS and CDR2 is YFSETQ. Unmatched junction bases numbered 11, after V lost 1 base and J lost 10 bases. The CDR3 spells CASSLYQAGGPGEQFF. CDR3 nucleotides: TGCGCCAGCAGCTTGTATCAAGCGGGGGGGCCCGGCGAGCAGTTCTTC.

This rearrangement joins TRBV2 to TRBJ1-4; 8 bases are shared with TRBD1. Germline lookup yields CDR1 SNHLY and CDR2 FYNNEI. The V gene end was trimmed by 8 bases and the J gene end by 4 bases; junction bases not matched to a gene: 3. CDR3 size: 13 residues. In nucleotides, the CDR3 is TGTGCCAGCTACAGGGGGAATAATGAAAAACTGTTTTTT. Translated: CASYRGNNEKLFF.

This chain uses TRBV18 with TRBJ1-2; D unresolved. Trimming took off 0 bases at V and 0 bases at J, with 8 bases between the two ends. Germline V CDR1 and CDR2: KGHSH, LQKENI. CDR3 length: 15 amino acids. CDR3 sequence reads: CASSPPSKANYGYTF. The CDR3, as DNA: TGTGCCAGCTCACCACCCAGTAAAGCTAACTATGGCTACACCTTC.

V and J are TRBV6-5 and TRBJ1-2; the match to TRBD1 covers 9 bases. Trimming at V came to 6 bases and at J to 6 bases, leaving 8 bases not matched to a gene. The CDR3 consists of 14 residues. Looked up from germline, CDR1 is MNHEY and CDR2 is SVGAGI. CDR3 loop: CASSPGTGRDGYTF. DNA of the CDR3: TGTGCCAGCAGCCCCGGGACAGGGAGGGATGGCTACACCTTC.

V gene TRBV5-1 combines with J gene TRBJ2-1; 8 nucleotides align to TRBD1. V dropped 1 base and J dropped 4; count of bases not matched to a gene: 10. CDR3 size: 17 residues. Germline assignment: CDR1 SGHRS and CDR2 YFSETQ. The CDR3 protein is CASSLPPRDRWYNEQFF. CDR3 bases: TGCGCCAGCAGCTTGCCCCCCCGGGACAGGTGGTACAATGAGCAGTTCTTC. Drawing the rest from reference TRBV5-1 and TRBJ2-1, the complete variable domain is KAGVTQTPRYLIKTRGQQVTLSCSPISGHRSVSWYQQTPGQGLQFLFEYFSETQRNKGNFPGRFSGRQFSNSRSEMNVSTLELGDSALYLCASSLPPRDRWYNEQFFGPGTRLTVL.

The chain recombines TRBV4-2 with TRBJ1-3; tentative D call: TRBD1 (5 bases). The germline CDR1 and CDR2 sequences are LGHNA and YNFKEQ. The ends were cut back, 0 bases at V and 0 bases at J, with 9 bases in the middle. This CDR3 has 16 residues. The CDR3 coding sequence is TGTGCCAGCAGCCAAGAACCGGGGGGCTCTGGAAACACCATATATTTT. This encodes CASSQEPGGSGNTIYF.

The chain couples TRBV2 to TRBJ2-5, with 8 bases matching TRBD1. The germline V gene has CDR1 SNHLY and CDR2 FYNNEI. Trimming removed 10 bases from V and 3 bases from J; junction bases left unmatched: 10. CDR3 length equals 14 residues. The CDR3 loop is CATRYGQGKETQYF. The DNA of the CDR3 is TGTGCCACCCGGTATGGACAGGGAAAAGAGACCCAGTACTTC.

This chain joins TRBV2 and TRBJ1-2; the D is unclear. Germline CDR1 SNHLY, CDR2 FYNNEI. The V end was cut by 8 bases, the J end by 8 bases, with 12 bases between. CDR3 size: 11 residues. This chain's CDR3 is CASLPEVGYTF. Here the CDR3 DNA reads TGTGCCAGCCTTCCAGAGGTCGGCTACACCTTC.

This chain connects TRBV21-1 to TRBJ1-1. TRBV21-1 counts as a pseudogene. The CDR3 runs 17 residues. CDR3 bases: TGTGCCAGCAGCAAAAATTTCGCGGGACCCTTAAACACTGAAGCTTTCTTT. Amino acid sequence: CASSKNFAGPLNTEAFF.

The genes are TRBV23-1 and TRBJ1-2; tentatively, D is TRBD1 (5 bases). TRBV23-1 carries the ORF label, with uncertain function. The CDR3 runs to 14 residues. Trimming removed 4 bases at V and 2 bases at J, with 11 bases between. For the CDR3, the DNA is TGCGCCAGCAGTCCAAGGACACTGAACTATGGCTACACCTTC. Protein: CASSPRTLNYGYTF.

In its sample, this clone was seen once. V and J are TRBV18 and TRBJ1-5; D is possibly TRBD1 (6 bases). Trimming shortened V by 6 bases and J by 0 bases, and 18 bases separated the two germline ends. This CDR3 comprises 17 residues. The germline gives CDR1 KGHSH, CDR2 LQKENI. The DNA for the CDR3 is TGTGCCAGCTCCTACTATCAAGGGGGGGGTAGCAATCAGCCCCAGCATTTT. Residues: CASSYYQGGGSNQPQHF.